These T cell receptor beta chains were read from a single sample in a study of blood T cell repertoires in COVID-19. Sequencing used immunoSEQ multiplex PCR; TCRdb keeps in-frame clones, though not all of them. The sample has 110,000 to 150,000 clones, roughly three quarters seen once. The sequencing sample was made of peripheral blood. Source of these receptors: a man aged 45 to 65 with active or convalescent COVID-19. CDR3s include the opening cysteine and the closing phenylalanine or tryptophan. D genes are given only for firm matches. Size is stated for part of the rows, as once, few or many counts, or as a class when the clone is expanded.

d_gene	v_gene	j_gene	abundance	CDR3nt	CDR3aa
TRBD2	TRBV28	TRBJ2-2	.	TGTGCCAGCAGTGTCCAACTACCGGGACTAGCGGGAGATTACACCGGGGAGCTGTTTTTT	CASSVQLPGLAGDYTGELFF
TRBD1	TRBV2	TRBJ1-2	once	TGTGCCAGCAGTGAAGCGCTAGGCAGGGGGAACTATGGCTACACCTTC	CASSEALGRGNYGYTF
.	TRBV7-9	TRBJ2-2	.	TGTGCCAGCAGCGCAACAGGTCTGGGGCACACCGGGGAGCTGTTTTTT	CASSATGLGHTGELFF
.	TRBV7-3	TRBJ2-5	.	TGTGCCAGCAGCTTAAGGCAGCAAGAGACCCAGTACTTC	CASSLRQQETQYF
.	TRBV28	TRBJ2-7	.	TGTGCCAGCAGTTCCTCTGTGTCCTCCTACGAGCAGTACTTC	CASSSSVSSYEQYF
TRBD2	TRBV4-1	TRBJ2-1	.	TGCGCCAGCAGCCAGTCGCCGGGACTAGCTTTGGAGTTCTTC	CASSQSPGLALEFF
.	TRBV6-5	TRBJ1-4	.	TGTGCCAGCAGTCATCGGGAGGGCGAAGAAAAACTGTTTTTT	CASSHREGEEKLFF
TRBD1	TRBV11-3	TRBJ2-3	.	TGTGCCAGCAGCGGACAGGGGGAGGTGGATACGCAGTATTTT	CASSGQGEVDTQYF
.	TRBV9	TRBJ1-2	.	TGTGCCAGCAGCGTACGGGAAAAGGGCGCCCATGGCTACACCTTC	CASSVREKGAHGYTF
TRBD1	TRBV27	TRBJ1-1	.	TGTGCCAGCAGTTCCAAGGGGGCAAAAACTGAAGCTTTCTTT	CASSSKGAKTEAFF
TRBD2	TRBV28	TRBJ2-7	.	TGTGCCAGCAGTTTAAGCTCTAGCGGGAGCTCCTACGAGCAGTACTTC	CASSLSSSGSSYEQYF
.	TRBV7-8	TRBJ1-5	.	TGTGCCAGCAGCTTAGGGGGCGCCTATAGCAATCAGCCCCAGCATTTT	CASSLGGAYSNQPQHF
.	TRBV28	TRBJ1-1	.	TGTGCCAGCAGTGGTCTCGGGAACACTGAAGCTTTCTTT	CASSGLGNTEAFF
TRBD1	TRBV20-1	TRBJ1-5	few	TGCAGTGCTAGTACGGGACAGGGGACTTATAGCAATCAGCCCCAGCATTTT	CSASTGQGTYSNQPQHF
TRBD1	TRBV5-1	TRBJ1-1	.	TGCGCCAGCAGCAGTTCGACAGGGTTGAACACTGAAGCTTTCTTT	CASSSSTGLNTEAFF
TRBD1	TRBV28	TRBJ1-3	.	TGTGCCAGCAGCCCGGGACAGGCAACTGGAAACACCATATATTTT	CASSPGQATGNTIYF
.	TRBV4-2	TRBJ1-5	.	TGTGCCAGCAGCCCCTTTCCAGGGGTGAATCAGCCCCAGCATTTT	CASSPFPGVNQPQHF
.	TRBV6-5	TRBJ1-1	few	TGTGCCAGCAGTTACTCTTTGGACAGCGAAGCTTTCTTT	CASSYSLDSEAFF
TRBD2	TRBV9	TRBJ2-7	few	TGTGCCAGCAGCGTAGCTAGCGGGAGTAACGAGCAGTACTTC	CASSVASGSNEQYF
TRBD2	TRBV7-3	TRBJ2-7	.	TGTGCCAGCAGCTTAATAGCGGGAGGGGACGAGCAGTACTTC	CASSLIAGGDEQYF
.	TRBV7-8	TRBJ1-5	.	TGTGCCAGCAGCTTGAGCCGGGACACCAATCAGCCCCAGCATTTT	CASSLSRDTNQPQHF
.	TRBV4-2	TRBJ1-3	.	TGTGCCAGCAGTTACACATCGGCGGGGGGAAACACCATATATTTT	CASSYTSAGGNTIYF
.	TRBV19	TRBJ1-5	.	TGTGCCAGTAGTCGGGCAGGGGTGGATCAGCCCCAGCATTTT	CASSRAGVDQPQHF
TRBD1	TRBV5-1	TRBJ2-7	.	TGCGCCAGCAGCGCCGGGACAGGTGCCTACGAGCAGTACTTC	CASSAGTGAYEQYF
TRBD2	TRBV19	TRBJ2-1	.	TGTGCCAGCTTCTCGACTAGCGGGAGAGGGGGATACAATGAGCAGTTCTTC	CASFSTSGRGGYNEQFF
.	TRBV3-1/TRBV3-2	TRBJ2-3	.	TGTGCCAGCAGCCAAGATCACCTACAGTATTTT	CASSQDHLQYF
TRBD2	TRBV7-7	TRBJ2-1	.	TGTGCCAGCAGCGGGGGACTAGCGGGAGAAGAGAATGAGCAGTTCTTC	CASSGGLAGEENEQFF
TRBD1	TRBV6-1	TRBJ2-7	.	TGTGCCAGCAGTGAAAGGGACAGTGACTACGAGCAGTACTTC	CASSERDSDYEQYF
TRBD1	TRBV20-1	TRBJ2-7	.	TGCAGTGCTAGTAAGCAGGGGGCGCGGGAGCAGTACTTC	CSASKQGAREQYF
TRBD1	TRBV28	TRBJ2-2	.	TGTGCCAGCAGACTCGACAGGGGATCGAACACCGGGGAGCTGTTTTTT	CASRLDRGSNTGELFF
.	TRBV30	TRBJ1-1	.	TGTGCCTGGAGAGAAGAGACTGAAGCTTTCTTT	CAWREETEAFF
TRBD1	TRBV7-3	TRBJ2-7	.	TGTGCCAGCAGCCCGGGGACAGGCTCCTACGAGCAGTACTTC	CASSPGTGSYEQYF
TRBD2	TRBV27	TRBJ2-1	.	TGTGCCAGCAGTGGACTAGCGGGAGTCTCCTACAATGAGCAGTTCTTC	CASSGLAGVSYNEQFF
TRBD1	TRBV9	TRBJ1-1	once	TGTGCCAGCAGCGGGGGGACAGGGAACACTGAAGCTTTCTTT	CASSGGTGNTEAFF
.	TRBV11-2	TRBJ2-7	.	TGTGCCAGCAGCTTTGGCGGGCGCACCTACGAGCAGTACTTC	CASSFGGRTYEQYF
.	TRBV7-8	TRBJ1-1	.	TGTGCCAGCAGCTTAATCTTTTCCGTGGGGGCTAGGAGTGAAGCTTTCTTT	CASSLIFSVGARSEAFF
.	TRBV28	TRBJ2-1	.	TGTGCCAGCAGTCCCCCCGGGGGACCATACAATGAGCAGTTCTTC	CASSPPGGPYNEQFF
.	TRBV5-4	TRBJ1-3	.	TGTGCCAGCAGCCAGACAGGTGCTCTGGACACCATATATTTT	CASSQTGALDTIYF
TRBD2	TRBV28	TRBJ2-5	.	TGTGCCAGCAGTTTGGTCAGCGGGGGGGAAGAGACCCAGTACTTC	CASSLVSGGEETQYF
.	TRBV21-1	TRBJ1-1	once	TGTGCCAGGAGCAAAGATCGGGGGAGGGCCCACACTGAAGCTTTCTTT	CARSKDRGRAHTEAFF
TRBD2	TRBV9	TRBJ2-5	.	TGTGCCAGCAGCCCTCCCTGGGCTAGCGGGAGGGGAGAGACCCAGTACTTC	CASSPPWASGRGETQYF
TRBD2	TRBV27	TRBJ2-3	.	TGTGCCAGCAGTGCCCTCCTAGCGGACCGCACAGATACGCAGTATTTT	CASSALLADRTDTQYF
TRBD2	TRBV4-1	TRBJ2-1	.	TGCGCCAGCAGCCACCGACTAGCGGGAGGATACAATGAGCAGTTCTTC	CASSHRLAGGYNEQFF